This is a list of T cell receptor beta chains from one sample in a study of early T cells in non-severe SARS-CoV-2 infection. TCRdb used MiXCR to reprocess the 5' RACE reads, holding one entry per CDR3 protein. Among 45,000 to 65,000 distinct CDR3 sequences listed, approximately 10% were seen once. Specimen: whole blood. Source of these receptors: an adult who was a healthcare worker with PCR-confirmed SARS-CoV-2 infection or an uninfected control (not recorded which). Each CDR3 is given with its conserved first and last residue. The order of the fields is clone size, J gene, V gene, D gene, CDR3 protein, CDR3 DNA. A D gene is named only where the DNA matches it firmly. Only part of the rows carry a size: once, few, many, or a class if the clone is expanded.

few	TRBJ1-1	TRBV29-1	.	CSAGPSEAFF	TGCAGCGCCGGGCCATCTGAAGCTTTCTTT
.	TRBJ2-7	TRBV5-4	TRBD1	CASSITGQGYNEQYF	TGTGCCAGCAGCATTACCGGACAGGGTTACAACGAGCAGTACTTC
few	TRBJ2-1	TRBV4-1	TRBD1	CASSQGDRGFLNEQFF	TGCGCCAGCAGCCAAGGGGACAGGGGGTTTCTCAATGAGCAGTTCTTC
.	TRBJ2-3	TRBV11-2	TRBD1	CASRATGGYATDTQYF	TGTGCCAGCAGAGCAACAGGGGGCTATGCCACAGATACGCAGTATTTT
.	TRBJ2-2	TRBV9	.	CASSDPDWDGELFF	TGTGCCAGCAGCGACCCAGACTGGGACGGGGAGCTGTTTTTT
many	TRBJ1-1	TRBV2	.	CASIWTAGGTEAFF	TGTGCCAGCATTTGGACGGCGGGGGGCACTGAAGCTTTCTTT
many	TRBJ2-1	TRBV6-4	.	CASSDMGQTDEQFF	TGTGCCAGCAGTGACATGGGCCAAACGGATGAGCAGTTCTTC
many	TRBJ1-1	TRBV29-1	.	CSAGPTEAFF	TGCAGCGCTGGACCCACTGAAGCTTTCTTT
many	TRBJ2-1	TRBV7-6	TRBD1	CASSPWTGSYNEQFF	TGTGCCAGCAGCCCATGGACAGGGTCCTACAATGAGCAGTTCTTC
few	TRBJ1-1	TRBV5-1	.	CASSLEGVEAFF	TGCGCCAGCAGCTTGGAGGGGGTTGAAGCTTTCTTT
many	TRBJ2-1	TRBV27	TRBD2	CASSLGTSGTNEQFF	TGTGCCAGCAGTTTAGGGACTAGCGGGACCAATGAGCAGTTCTTC
.	TRBJ2-1	TRBV2	TRBD1	CASRTDRAYDEQFF	TGTGCCAGCAGAACGGACAGGGCTTACGATGAGCAGTTCTTC
.	TRBJ1-1	TRBV6-1	.	CATRVDGMNTEAFF	TGTGCCACCCGGGTCGACGGAATGAACACTGAAGCTTTCTTT
few	TRBJ1-1	TRBV28	TRBD1	CASSFSGGGTEAFF	TGTGCCAGCAGTTTCTCAGGGGGCGGGACTGAAGCTTTCTTT
many	TRBJ1-2	TRBV29-1	.	CSSRDTDHGYTF	TGCAGCAGCCGGGACACCGACCATGGCTACACCTTC
many	TRBJ1-1	TRBV6-6	.	CASSYGGEGSTEAFF	TGTGCCAGCAGTTATGGGGGGGAGGGCAGCACTGAAGCTTTCTTT
many	TRBJ1-1	TRBV6-2/TRBV6-3	.	CASTEWDESTEAFF	TGTGCCAGCACCGAGTGGGACGAGAGCACTGAAGCTTTCTTT
many	TRBJ2-2	TRBV19	.	CASSPALGARELFF	TGTGCCAGTAGTCCCGCGTTGGGCGCCAGGGAGCTGTTTTTT
few	TRBJ2-7	TRBV29-1	.	CSAMTASYEQYF	TGCAGCGCTATGACAGCCTCCTACGAGCAGTACTTC
many	TRBJ2-1	TRBV6-5	.	CASSYSTASFWNEQFF	TGTGCCAGCAGTTACTCGACGGCTAGCTTCTGGAATGAGCAGTTCTTC
.	TRBJ1-3	TRBV4-3	.	CASSQDLMGNTIYF	TGCGCCAGCAGCCAAGATCTTATGGGAAACACCATATATTTT
many	TRBJ1-2	TRBV11-2	.	CASSFELRDTYGYTF	TGTGCCAGCAGCTTCGAGCTCAGAGATACCTATGGCTACACCTTC
.	TRBJ2-6	TRBV7-6	TRBD1	CASSLTLGQGAGGANVLTF	TGTGCCAGCAGCTTAACACTCGGACAGGGGGCAGGAGGGGCCAACGTCCTGACTTTC
many	TRBJ2-5	TRBV20-1	TRBD1	CSASLTGGMETQYF	TGCAGTGCTAGCCTGACAGGGGGCATGGAGACCCAGTACTTC
few	TRBJ2-1	TRBV11-1	TRBD2	CASSFGTSGINEQFF	TGTGCCAGCAGCTTCGGGACTAGCGGGATCAATGAGCAGTTCTTC
many	TRBJ2-1	TRBV24-1	.	CATSDIVNNEQFF	TGTGCCACCAGTGATATAGTAAACAATGAGCAGTTCTTC
.	TRBJ2-1	TRBV29-1	.	CSVGRSPGNEQFF	TGCAGCGTTGGTAGGAGCCCGGGGAATGAGCAGTTCTTC
many	TRBJ1-4	TRBV7-9	.	CASSRYPGQTTNEKLFF	TGTGCCAGCAGCCGATATCCGGGACAAACAACTAATGAAAAACTGTTTTTT
many	TRBJ2-7	TRBV7-2	TRBD2	CASSPPTSHEQYF	TGTGCCAGCAGCCCCCCGACTAGCCACGAGCAGTACTTC
few	TRBJ2-5	TRBV7-9	TRBD1	CASSVDRAQETQYF	TGTGCCAGCAGCGTCGACAGGGCCCAAGAGACCCAGTACTTC
.	TRBJ2-2	TRBV12-3/TRBV12-4	TRBD1	CASRPRDRPNTGELFF	TGTGCCAGCAGACCGAGGGACAGGCCGAACACCGGGGAGCTGTTTTTT
many	TRBJ2-5	TRBV29-1	.	CSGGMGETQYF	TGCAGCGGTGGGATGGGGGAGACCCAGTACTTC
many	TRBJ2-3	TRBV28	.	CASSLVTDTQYF	TGTGCCAGCAGTTTAGTGACAGATACGCAGTATTTT
.	TRBJ1-4	TRBV7-2	.	CASSLRLSNEKLFF	TGTGCCAGCAGCTTAAGGTTATCGAATGAAAAACTGTTTTTT
.	TRBJ2-7	TRBV20-1	.	CSARDPGGIGSYEQYF	TGCAGTGCTAGAGATCCAGGAGGGATAGGCTCCTACGAGCAGTACTTC
medium-sized	TRBJ2-1	TRBV6-6	TRBD2	CAILVRASGGNEQFF	TGTGCCATCCTAGTGAGGGCTAGCGGGGGAAATGAGCAGTTCTTC
few	TRBJ2-3	TRBV5-1	TRBD2	CASSFLTSGTDTQYF	TGCGCCAGCAGCTTCCTGACTAGCGGGACAGATACGCAGTATTTT
many	TRBJ2-3	TRBV12-3/TRBV12-4	TRBD2	CASSLGTSVPDTQYF	TGTGCCAGCAGCCTCGGGACTAGCGTGCCCGATACGCAGTATTTT
many	TRBJ1-2	TRBV7-2	TRBD1	CASSRDSNPFYGYTF	TGTGCCAGCAGCCGGGACAGCAACCCTTTCTATGGCTACACCTTC
many	TRBJ2-2	TRBV19	TRBD2	CASSRRGTSGSNTGELFF	TGTGCCAGCTCGCGGCGGGGGACTAGCGGGAGTAACACCGGGGAGCTGTTTTTT
.	TRBJ1-2	TRBV6-6	.	CASILGHNYGYTF	TGTGCCAGCATCCTAGGACACAACTATGGCTACACCTTC
many	TRBJ1-6	TRBV18	TRBD1	CASSPEQGARNSPLHF	TGTGCCAGCTCACCCGAACAGGGGGCGCGGAATTCACCCCTCCACTTT